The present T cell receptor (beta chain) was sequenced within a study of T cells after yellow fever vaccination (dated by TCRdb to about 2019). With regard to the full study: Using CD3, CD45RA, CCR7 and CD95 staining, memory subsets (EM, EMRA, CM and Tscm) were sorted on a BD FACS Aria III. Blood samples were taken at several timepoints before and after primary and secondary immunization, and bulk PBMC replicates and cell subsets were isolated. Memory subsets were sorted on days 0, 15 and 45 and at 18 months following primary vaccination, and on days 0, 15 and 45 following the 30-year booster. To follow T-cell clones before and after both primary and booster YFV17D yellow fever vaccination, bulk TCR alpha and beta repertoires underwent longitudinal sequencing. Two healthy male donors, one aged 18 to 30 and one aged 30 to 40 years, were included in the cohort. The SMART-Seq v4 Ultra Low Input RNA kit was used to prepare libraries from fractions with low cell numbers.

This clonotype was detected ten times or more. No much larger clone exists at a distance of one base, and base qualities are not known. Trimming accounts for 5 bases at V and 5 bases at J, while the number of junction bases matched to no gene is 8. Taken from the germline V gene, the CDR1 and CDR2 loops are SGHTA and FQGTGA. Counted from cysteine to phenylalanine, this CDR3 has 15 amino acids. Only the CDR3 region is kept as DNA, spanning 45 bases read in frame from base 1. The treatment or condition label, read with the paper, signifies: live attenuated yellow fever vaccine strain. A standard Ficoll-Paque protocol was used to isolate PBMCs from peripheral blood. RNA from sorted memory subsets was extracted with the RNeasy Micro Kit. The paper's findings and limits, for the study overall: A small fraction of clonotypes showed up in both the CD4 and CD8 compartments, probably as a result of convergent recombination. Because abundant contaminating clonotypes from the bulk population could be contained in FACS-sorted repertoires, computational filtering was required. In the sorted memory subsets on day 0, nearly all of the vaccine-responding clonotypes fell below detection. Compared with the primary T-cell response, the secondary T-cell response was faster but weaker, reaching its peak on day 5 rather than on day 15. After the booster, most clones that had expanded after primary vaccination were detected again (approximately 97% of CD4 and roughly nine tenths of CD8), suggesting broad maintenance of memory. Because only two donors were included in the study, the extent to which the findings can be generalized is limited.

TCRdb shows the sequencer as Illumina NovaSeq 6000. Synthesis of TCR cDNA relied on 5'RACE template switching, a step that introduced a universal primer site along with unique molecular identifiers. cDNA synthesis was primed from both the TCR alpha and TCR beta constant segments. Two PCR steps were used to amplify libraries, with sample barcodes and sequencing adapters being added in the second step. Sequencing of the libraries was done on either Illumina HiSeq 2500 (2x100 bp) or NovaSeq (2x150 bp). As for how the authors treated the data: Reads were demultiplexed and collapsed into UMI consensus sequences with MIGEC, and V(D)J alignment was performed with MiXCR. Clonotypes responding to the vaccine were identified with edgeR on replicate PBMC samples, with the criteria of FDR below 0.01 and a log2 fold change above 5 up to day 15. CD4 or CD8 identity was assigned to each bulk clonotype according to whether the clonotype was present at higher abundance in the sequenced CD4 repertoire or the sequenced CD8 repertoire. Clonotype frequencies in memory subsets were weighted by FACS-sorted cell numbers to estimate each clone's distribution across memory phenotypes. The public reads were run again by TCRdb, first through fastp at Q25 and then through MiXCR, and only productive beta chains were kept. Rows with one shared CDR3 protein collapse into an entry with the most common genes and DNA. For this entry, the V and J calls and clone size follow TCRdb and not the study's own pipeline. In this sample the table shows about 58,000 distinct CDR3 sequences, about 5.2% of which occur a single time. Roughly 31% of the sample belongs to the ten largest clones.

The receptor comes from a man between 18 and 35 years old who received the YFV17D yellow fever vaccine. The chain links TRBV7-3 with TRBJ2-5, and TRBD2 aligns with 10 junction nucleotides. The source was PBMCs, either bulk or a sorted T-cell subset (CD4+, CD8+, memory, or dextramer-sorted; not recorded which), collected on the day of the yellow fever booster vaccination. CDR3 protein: CASSLGGSGGETQYF. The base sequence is TGTGCCAGCAGCCTTGGGGGTAGCGGGGGGGAGACCCAGTACTTC.